The 26 T cell receptor beta chains in this list originate from one sample, sequenced in a study of cytomegalovirus exposure and HLA in healthy donors. Produced via immunoSEQ multiplex PCR; TCRdb's table is partial and in-frame only. The sample includes some 170,000 clones, approximately 87% of them seen just once. The sample taken for sequencing was PBMCs. Receptor source: a woman in her twenties or thirties in good health and CMV-seronegative.

The sample holds a few counts of this clone. The chain employs TRBV6-5 and TRBJ1-1; no definite D call. Trimming shortened V by 6 bases and J by 4 bases, and 15 bases separated the two germline ends. There are 14 residues in the CDR3. Germline V gene lookup returns CDR1 MNHEY and CDR2 SVGAGI. CDR3 sequence: CASRAGPEGTEAFF. CDR3 DNA: TGTGCCAGCAGGGCAGGCCCGGAGGGCACTGAAGCTTTCTTT.

V is TRBV18 and J is TRBJ1-2; D possibly corresponds to TRBD1 (6 bases). The CDR3 spans 13 residues. Germline lookup yields CDR1 KGHSH and CDR2 LQKENI. V was cut by 0 bases and J by 4 bases, with 6 bases left in between. CDR3 amino acids: CASSPPDSYGYTF. The DNA of the CDR3 is TGTGCCAGCTCACCACCGGACAGCTATGGCTACACCTTC.

The chain is built from TRBV7-9 and TRBJ1-2; D gene uncertain. CDR3 length: 14 residues. In germline, CDR1 is SEHNR, CDR2 FQNEAQ (reference sequence). V was clipped by 2 bases and J by 4 bases, with 11 bases between them. For the CDR3, the DNA is TGTGCCAGCAGCTTATCCCAGCGGAGCTATGGCTACACCTTC. It specifies CASSLSQRSYGYTF.

The J gene is TRBJ2-7, the V gene TRBV5-6; no clear D. Germline CDR1 reads SGHDT; CDR2 reads YYEEEE. There are 11 residues in the CDR3. Trimming took 0 bases from V and 6 from J, leaving 4 bases between them. The CDR3 sequence: CASSLDGEQYF. In DNA, the CDR3 is TGTGCCAGCAGCTTGGACGGCGAGCAGTACTTC.

This sequence joins TRBV30 and TRBJ2-7, with D possibly being TRBD2 (7 bases). Trimming took 2 bases from V and 5 from J, leaving 16 bases between them. Germline loops: CDR1 GTSNPN, CDR2 SVGIG (reference sequence). This CDR3 has 14 residues. The CDR3 region has the DNA TGTGCCTGGAGTCAGAGGGGGGGCACCCACGAGCAGTACTTC. Translated: CAWSQRGGTHEQYF. Full variable domain (remainder filled in from reference TRBV30 and TRBJ2-7): SQTIHQWPATLVQPVGSPLSLECTVEGTSNPNLYWYRQAAGRGLQLLFYSVGIGQISSEVPQNLSASRPQDRQFILSSKKLLLSDSGFYLCAWSQRGGTHEQYFGPGTRLTVT.

The gene calls are TRBV2 and TRBJ2-5, with TRBD1 as a possible D gene (6 bases). The CDR3 runs 14 residues. Trimming took 5 bases from V and 5 from J, leaving 15 bases between them. The germline gives CDR1 SNHLY, CDR2 FYNNEI. DNA of the CDR3: TGTGCCAGCAGTAAGACAGGTTCGGGGGAGACCCAGTACTTC. Its protein is CASSKTGSGETQYF.

This sequence joins TRBV7-9 and TRBJ2-3; maybe TRBD2 (5 bases). CDR3 size: 12 residues. V dropped 4 bases and J dropped 6 bases, with 8 bases sitting between them. From germline, CDR1 is SEHNR and CDR2 FQNEAQ (reference sequence). The CDR3 here is CASSSTRDTQYF. CDR3 in DNA: TGTGCCAGCAGCTCTACTAGGGATACGCAGTATTTT. The whole variable domain, filled in from reference TRBV7-9 and TRBJ2-3, reads DTGVSQNPRHKITKRGQNVTFRCDPISEHNRLYWYRQTLGQGPEFLTYFQNEAQLEKSRLLSDRFSAERPKGSFSTLEIQRTEQGDSAMYLCASSSTRDTQYFGPGTRLTVL.

The chain uses TRBV27 and TRBJ2-1, with a tentative D call TRBD2 (6 bases). This CDR3 is 15 amino acids long. V was trimmed by 7 bases and J by 2 bases, leaving 15 bases between them. Germline values: CDR1 MNHEY, CDR2 SMNVEV (reference sequence). For the CDR3, the DNA is TGTGCCAGCAACCAAATTAGCGGAACCTACAATGAGCAGTTCTTC. This codes for CASNQISGTYNEQFF.

The rearrangement links TRBV7-8 to TRBJ2-3; 9 nucleotides match TRBD2. Looked up from germline, CDR1 is SGHVS and CDR2 is FQNEAQ. The CDR3 is made up of 16 amino acids. V was pared by 3 bases and J by 2 bases, with 6 bases of the junction left unmatched. CDR3: CASSFVAGAYTDTQYF. For the CDR3, the DNA is TGTGCCAGCAGCTTCGTAGCGGGGGCCTACACAGATACGCAGTATTTT.

The V gene is TRBV19, the J gene TRBJ1-2; 7 nucleotides line up with TRBD1. From germline, CDR1 is LNHDA and CDR2 SQIVND (reference sequence). Unmatched junction bases numbered 6, after V lost 10 bases and J lost 4 bases. The CDR3 loop spans 12 amino acids. In DNA, the CDR3 is TGTGCCACCGGAGGGGGCAGCTATGGCTACACCTTC. Its translation is CATGGGSYGYTF.

The chain combines TRBV5-1 with TRBJ2-5, with D uncertain. The germline V gene has CDR1 SGHRS and CDR2 YFSETQ. Trimming took off 4 bases at V and 5 bases at J, with 18 bases between the two ends. The CDR3 sequence is 15 residues long. The CDR3 DNA is TGCGCCAGCAGCCTGGGTTGGTCTAGTGGTGAGACCCAGTACTTC. This translates into CASSLGWSSGETQYF.

The CDR3 is CASSPGLAGVNTGELFF. The DNA of the CDR3 is TGCGCCAGCAGCCCCGGGCTAGCGGGGGTCAACACCGGGGAGCTGTTTTTT. J is TRBJ2-2 and V is TRBV5-1; 10 positions agree with TRBD2. This CDR3 spans 17 amino acids. The V segment lost 4 bases and the J segment 2 bases; nucleotides outside the gene matches: 8. Germline V CDR1 and CDR2: SGHRS, YFSETQ.

The V and J genes are TRBV14 and TRBJ2-1, with TRBD1 identical over 11 bases. The germline V gene has CDR1 SGHDN and CDR2 FVKESK. V lost 2 bases and J lost 8; bases outside the gene matches: 5. The CDR3 length is 15 residues. DNA for the CDR3: TGTGCCAGCAGCCAAAGGACAGGGGGCTTTGATGAGCAGTTCTTC. Protein product: CASSQRTGGFDEQFF.

The rearrangement joins TRBV4-2 to TRBJ1-2; TRBD1 matches 8 bases. Germline V CDR1 and CDR2: LGHNA, YNFKEQ. With V trimmed by 1 base and J by 5 bases, 6 bases remained unmatched. The CDR3 is made up of 15 amino acids. This chain's CDR3 is CASSQAGQGMYGYTF. For the CDR3, the DNA is TGTGCCAGCAGCCAAGCAGGACAGGGCATGTATGGCTACACCTTC.

The rearrangement links TRBV6-1 to TRBJ2-7; maybe TRBD2 (6 bases). V dropped 6 bases and J dropped 9 bases, with 12 bases sitting between them. The CDR3 has 11 amino acids. Germline V CDR1 and CDR2: MNHNS, SASEGT. CDR3 sequence: CASRGTQRQYF. The CDR3 coding sequence is TGTGCCAGCAGAGGGACTCAGAGGCAGTACTTC.

This chain links TRBV6-1 with TRBJ2-1, with unresolved D. With 4 bases removed from V and 8 bases from J, the gap between germline ends came to 15 bases. Germline-derived CDR1 and CDR2 are MNHNS and SASEGT. The CDR3 extends over 14 amino acids. The CDR3 reads CASSGDFDPDEQFF. The CDR3, as DNA: TGTGCCAGCAGTGGAGATTTTGATCCCGATGAGCAGTTCTTC.

The V gene is TRBV2, the J gene TRBJ1-5; D uncertain. CDR3 size: 14 residues. V was shortened by 2 bases and J by 4 bases, with 9 bases between the two germline ends. Germline CDR1 is SNHLY and CDR2 is FYNNEI. CDR3 loop: CASSERTGNQPQHF. The CDR3 coding sequence is TGTGCCAGCAGTGAAAGAACGGGAAATCAGCCCCAGCATTTT.

The V call is TRBV27, the J call TRBJ2-1, with 9 bases lining up with TRBD2. Per germline, CDR1 MNHEY and CDR2 SMNVEV (reference sequence). J gave up 6 bases and V 10 bases, and 10 bases lay outside the gene matches. The CDR3 totals 14 residues. The CDR3 nucleotides are TGTGCCACCAGGGCGGCGGGGGGGCCCAATGAGCAGTTCTTC. It yields the protein CATRAAGGPNEQFF.

This chain joins TRBV11-2 and TRBJ2-1; 9 bases line up with TRBD2. CDR3 length equals 15 residues. From germline, CDR1 is SGHAT and CDR2 FQNNGV. Trimming at V came to 5 bases and at J to 2 bases, leaving 4 bases not matched to a gene. The CDR3 bases are TGTGCCAGCAGCCCTAGCGGGGCCACCTACAATGAGCAGTTCTTC. This sequence encodes CASSPSGATYNEQFF.

This clone came up a few times. This chain links TRBV6-1 with TRBJ1-4, with TRBD1 as a possible D gene (6 bases). There are 16 residues in the CDR3. CDR1 is MNHNS, CDR2 SASEGT, per germline. The germline V and J ends were trimmed by 1 base and 6 bases, with 15 bases remaining between them. The CDR3 DNA is TGTGCCAGCAGTGAAGGGAGGGGGGAGGGAGATGAAAAACTGTTTTTT. Encoded protein: CASSEGRGEGDEKLFF.

The rearrangement joins TRBV5-3 to TRBJ1-5, with 8 bases aligning to TRBD1. TRBV5-3 is an open reading frame whose function is uncertain. This CDR3 comprises 17 residues. V shed 4 bases, J shed 0 bases, and the junction held 9 bases outside the gene matches. CDR3 DNA: TGTGCCAGAAGCGCCAGGGGGCGATGCATTAGCAATCAGCCCCAGCATTTT. Its translation is CARSARGRCISNQPQHF.

V usage is TRBV5-6 and J usage is TRBJ2-1; TRBD2 matches 12 bases. The CDR3 spans 16 residues. The junction had 3 bases not matched to a gene; V was cut back by 3 bases and J by 2 bases. Germline V gives CDR1 SGHDT, CDR2 YYEEEE. The CDR3 nucleotides are TGTGCCAGCAGCTGGACTAGCGGGGCTCCCTACAATGAGCAGTTCTTC. Protein product: CASSWTSGAPYNEQFF. The full variable domain, completed using reference TRBV5-6 and TRBJ2-1, is DAGVTQSPTHLIKTRGQQVTLRCSPKSGHDTVSWYQQALGQGPQFIFQYYEEEERQRGNFPDRFSGHQFPNYSSELNVNALLLGDSALYLCASSWTSGAPYNEQFFGPGTRLTVL.

This chain connects TRBV30 to TRBJ1-4; D is unclear. The V end was cut by 8 bases, the J end by 4 bases, with 11 bases between. CDR3 size: 12 residues. Germline loops: CDR1 GTSNPN, CDR2 SVGIG (reference sequence). CDR3 bases: TGTGCCATGCAGGCAATTAATGAAAAACTGTTTTTT. It specifies CAMQAINEKLFF.

The chain couples TRBV19 to TRBJ1-4; D remains unclear. Trimming pared 8 bases from V and 6 bases from J, leaving 13 bases between. Germline-derived CDR1 and CDR2 are LNHDA and SQIVND (reference sequence). The CDR3 runs to 13 residues. CDR3 DNA: TGTGCCAGTCTCCGGAGGGAGGATGAAAAACTGTTTTTT. It yields the protein CASLRREDEKLFF.

The genes are TRBV9 and TRBJ2-3; TRBD1 is a possible D gene (5 bases). This CDR3 spans 14 amino acids. The germline V and J ends were trimmed by 3 bases and 1 base, with 9 bases remaining between them. Germline-derived CDR1 and CDR2 are SGDLS and YYNGEE. The DNA of the CDR3 is TGTGCCAGCAGCGCCCGCAGGGGCACAGATACGCAGTATTTT. Encoded protein: CASSARRGTDTQYF.

J is TRBJ2-6 and V is TRBV7-9; D might be TRBD1 (6 bases). Trimming stripped 5 bases from V and 4 bases from J, with 12 bases between. CDR1 is SEHNR, CDR2 FQNEAQ, per germline (reference sequence). This CDR3 is 15 amino acids long. The CDR3 nucleotides read TGTGCCAGCAGCACAGGGTCTTCCGGGGCCAACGTCCTGACTTTC. Translated, it gives CASSTGSSGANVLTF.